These 6 T cell receptor beta chains were sequenced from one sample in a study of T cells after yellow fever vaccination. One entry per CDR3 protein, called by TCRdb with MiXCR from the 5' RACE reads. The sample yields 250,000 to 350,000 distinct CDR3 sequences, less than 9.5% seen once. The material was CD4+ T cells sorted from PBMCs, obtained 5 days after the yellow fever booster vaccination. The receptors originated from a man aged 18-30 years who received the YFV17D yellow fever vaccine.

The chain recombines TRBV3-1 with TRBJ2-7, with 10 bases aligning to TRBD1. Germline V gene data show CDR1 as LGHDT and CDR2 as YNNKEL (reference sequence). The trim removed 4 bases at V and 7 bases at J, leaving 10 bases unmatched. CDR3 size: 15 residues. Here the CDR3 DNA reads TGTGCCAGCAGCCGATACGCCGGGACAGGGGCTGAGCAGTACTTC. This codes for CASSRYAGTGAEQYF.

This clonotype was seen only a few times. The V gene is TRBV20-1, the J gene TRBJ1-2; D gene unclear. CDR1 is DFQATT, CDR2 SNEGSKA, per germline (reference sequence). The CDR3 spans 11 residues. The CDR3 here is CSHRPIYGYTF. In DNA, the CDR3 is TGCAGCCACCGGCCGATTTATGGCTACACCTTC.

This clonotype has only a few counts. The gene calls are TRBV28 and TRBJ1-1, with TRBD1 as a possible D gene (5 bases). Germline V gene sequence: CDR1 MDHEN, CDR2 SYDVKM. The CDR3 is 15 amino acids. The V end lost 7 bases, the J end lost 1 base, and 16 bases lay between the germline ends. The CDR3 region has the DNA TGTGCCAGCACCCCTTCGGACATAAGGAACACTGAAGCTTTCTTT. It translates to CASTPSDIRNTEAFF.

This clonotype has ten or more counts. The chain carries TRBV5-1 and TRBJ2-3, with no clear D. Germline V gives CDR1 SGHRS, CDR2 YFSETQ. Trimming left V 0 bases short and J 0 bases short, with 14 bases between. This CDR3 spans 17 amino acids. The CDR3 reads CASSLVPPATSTDTQYF. The CDR3 nucleotides read TGCGCCAGCAGCTTGGTCCCACCAGCGACCAGCACAGATACGCAGTATTTT.

The sample holds many counts of this clonotype. The chain couples TRBV6-5 to TRBJ2-5; D gene unclear. V was shortened by 2 bases and J by 0 bases, with 4 bases between the two germline ends. Germline V gene lookup returns CDR1 MNHEY and CDR2 SVGAGI. This CDR3 contains 13 residues. CDR3 DNA sequence: TGTGCCAGCAGTTACGAGCACCAAGAGACCCAGTACTTC. The encoded protein is CASSYEHQETQYF.

This clonotype was picked up many times. The gene calls are TRBV7-3 and TRBJ1-1; 8 bases match TRBD1. The junction had 9 bases not matched to a gene; V was cut back by 2 bases and J by 4 bases. This CDR3 is built from 16 residues. Germline values: CDR1 SGHTA, CDR2 FQGTGA. CDR3 nucleotides: TGTGCCAGCAGCTTATCCGGACAGGGCCCACGCACTGAAGCTTTCTTT. The encoded protein is CASSLSGQGPRTEAFF.